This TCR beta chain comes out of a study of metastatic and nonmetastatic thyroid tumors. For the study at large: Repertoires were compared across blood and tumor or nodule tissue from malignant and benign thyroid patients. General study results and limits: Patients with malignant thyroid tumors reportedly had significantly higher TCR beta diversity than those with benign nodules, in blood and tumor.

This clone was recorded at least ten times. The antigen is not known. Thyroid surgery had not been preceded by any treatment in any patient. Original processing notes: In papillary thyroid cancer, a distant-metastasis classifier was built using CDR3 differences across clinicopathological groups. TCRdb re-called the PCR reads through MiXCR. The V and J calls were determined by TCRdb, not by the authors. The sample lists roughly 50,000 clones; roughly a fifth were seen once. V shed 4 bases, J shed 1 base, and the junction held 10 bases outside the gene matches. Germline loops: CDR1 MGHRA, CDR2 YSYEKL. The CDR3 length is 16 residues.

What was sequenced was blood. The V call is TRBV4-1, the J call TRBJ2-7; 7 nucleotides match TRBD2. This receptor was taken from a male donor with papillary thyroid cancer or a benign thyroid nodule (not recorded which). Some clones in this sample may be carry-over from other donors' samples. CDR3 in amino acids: CASSPLRLAASYEQYF. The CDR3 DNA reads TGCGCCAGCAGCCCTTTAAGGCTAGCGGCATCCTACGAGCAGTACTTC.